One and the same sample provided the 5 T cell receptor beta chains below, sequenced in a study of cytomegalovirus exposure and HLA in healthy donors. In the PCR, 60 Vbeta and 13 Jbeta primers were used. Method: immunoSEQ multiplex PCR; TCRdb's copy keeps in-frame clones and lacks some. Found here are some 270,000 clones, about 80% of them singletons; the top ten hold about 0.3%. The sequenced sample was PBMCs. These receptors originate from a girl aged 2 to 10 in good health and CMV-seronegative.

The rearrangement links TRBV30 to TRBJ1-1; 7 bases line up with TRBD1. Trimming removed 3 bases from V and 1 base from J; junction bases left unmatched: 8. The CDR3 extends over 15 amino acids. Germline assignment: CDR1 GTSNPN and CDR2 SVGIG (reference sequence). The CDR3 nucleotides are TGTGCCTGGAGGGTCCCGGACAGGTCGAACACTGAAGCTTTCTTT. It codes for CAWRVPDRSNTEAFF.

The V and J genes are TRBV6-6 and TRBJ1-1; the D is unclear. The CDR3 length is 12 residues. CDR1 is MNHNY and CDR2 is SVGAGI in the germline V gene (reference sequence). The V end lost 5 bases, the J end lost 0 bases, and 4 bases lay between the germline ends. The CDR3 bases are TGTGCCAGCAGTCTCCTGAACACTGAAGCTTTCTTT. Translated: CASSLLNTEAFF.

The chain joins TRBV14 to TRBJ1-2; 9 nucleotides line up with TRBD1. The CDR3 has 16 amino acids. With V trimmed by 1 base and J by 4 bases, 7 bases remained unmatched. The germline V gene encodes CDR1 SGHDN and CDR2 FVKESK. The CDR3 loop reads CASSQVQGAPFYGYTF. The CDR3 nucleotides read TGTGCCAGCAGCCAAGTACAGGGGGCTCCCTTCTATGGCTACACCTTC.

For the CDR3, the DNA is TGCGCCAGCAGCCAAGACCCAGGGGGGAACACTGAAGCTTTCTTT. Its translation is CASSQDPGGNTEAFF. J is TRBJ1-1 and V is TRBV4-1; 7 nucleotides agree with TRBD1. Germline CDR1 is MGHRA and CDR2 is YSYEKL. Trimming took 0 bases from V and 1 from J; bases not matched to a gene: 2. There are 15 residues in the CDR3.

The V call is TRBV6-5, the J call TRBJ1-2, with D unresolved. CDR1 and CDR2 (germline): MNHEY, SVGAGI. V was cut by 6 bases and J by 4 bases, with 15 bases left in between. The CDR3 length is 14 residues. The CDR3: CASSTGQRLYGYTF. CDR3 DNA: TGTGCCAGCAGCACCGGTCAGCGACTCTATGGCTACACCTTC.